These 22 T cell receptor beta chains were sequenced from one sample in a study of PD-L1 blockade in urothelial cancer. Specified time point: peripheral blood 6 weeks after treatment start. The protocol was immunoSEQ multiplex PCR, while the TCRdb copy is restricted to in-frame clones and leaves out a portion. The sample includes roughly 110,000 clones, about 91% of them seen just once. Material: PBMCs, obtained around atezolizumab (anti-PD-L1) treatment. These TCRs come from a man aged 60 to 75 with urothelial cancer.

This chain links TRBV19 with TRBJ2-7; D is possibly TRBD1 (6 bases). CDR1 LNHDA and CDR2 SQIVND come from the germline V gene (reference sequence). CDR3 size: 12 residues. The CDR3 coding sequence is TGTGCGGGGACACTAGGCTCCTACGAGCAGTACTTC. Translating gives CAGTLGSYEQYF.

The rearrangement uses TRBV2 and TRBJ2-5; D call uncertain. The CDR3 has 13 residues. The germline gives CDR1 SNHLY, CDR2 FYNNEI. V lost 3 bases to trimming and J lost 3 bases, with 8 bases between them. CDR3 coding DNA: TGTGCCAGCAGTGACGGAGCGAAAGAGACCCAGTACTTC. Its translation: CASSDGAKETQYF.

This clone was seen a single time. This rearrangement joins TRBV18 to TRBJ1-6; 10 bases are shared with TRBD1. Germline CDR1 KGHSH, CDR2 LQKENI. J lost 7 bases, V lost 5 bases, and 5 bases had no gene match. CDR3 length: 15 residues. CDR3 amino acids: CASSGQGGLNSPLHF. CDR3 nucleotide sequence: TGTGCCAGCTCAGGACAGGGGGGTCTAAATTCACCCCTCCACTTT.

The V and J genes are TRBV6-4 and TRBJ1-5, with 7 nucleotides matching TRBD1. Germline-derived CDR1 and CDR2 are MRHNA and SNTAGT. The CDR3 is 15 amino acids. V was pared by 6 bases and J by 6 bases, with 11 bases of the junction left unmatched. CDR3 in amino acids: CASRPQGKGGQPQHF. CDR3 DNA: TGTGCCAGCAGACCACAGGGGAAGGGTGGTCAGCCCCAGCATTTT.

This clone came up once. The rearrangement links TRBV10-2 to TRBJ1-5; 7 bases agree with TRBD1. Per the germline V gene, CDR1 is WSHSY and CDR2 is SAAADI. Trimming cost V 8 bases and J 2 bases; bases outside gene matches: 6. The CDR3 has 14 amino acids. The CDR3 DNA sequence: TGCGCCAGCGGCGACAGGGCGGGCAATCAGCCCCAGCATTTT. This encodes CASGDRAGNQPQHF.

The rearrangement joins TRBV4-1 to TRBJ2-1, with 13 bases that match TRBD2. V shed 5 bases and J 9 bases; nucleotides not matched to a gene: 10. This CDR3 is 16 amino acids long. Looked up from germline, CDR1 is MGHRA and CDR2 is YSYEKL. CDR3 loop: CASSAQLAGGRVEQFF. CDR3 nucleotides: TGCGCCAGCAGCGCCCAACTAGCGGGGGGGCGGGTTGAGCAGTTCTTC.

The chain is built from TRBV4-2 and TRBJ1-2; 8 bases agree with TRBD1. The CDR3 spans 16 residues. In germline, CDR1 is LGHNA, CDR2 YNFKEQ. The V gene end was trimmed by 2 bases and the J gene end by 1 base; junction bases not matched to a gene: 6. Written as DNA, the CDR3 is TGTGCCAGCAGCCAACCCGACAGGGGAGGTAACTATGGCTACACCTTC. Its translation is CASSQPDRGGNYGYTF.

The chain employs TRBV4-1 and TRBJ1-5; TRBD1 might be the D (5 bases). The germline V gene encodes CDR1 MGHRA and CDR2 YSYEKL. The CDR3 has 16 amino acids. The V end was cut by 1 base, the J end by 6 bases, with 16 bases between. CDR3 in DNA: TGCGCCAGCAGCCAAGTCGGGGCAGGGACTTTTCAGCCCCAGCATTTT. Translation: CASSQVGAGTFQPQHF.

The V and J genes are TRBV5-6 and TRBJ2-7, with 11 bases aligning to TRBD1. V shed 4 bases and J 4 bases; nucleotides not matched to a gene: 7. The germline V gene encodes CDR1 SGHDT and CDR2 YYEEEE. The CDR3 extends over 15 amino acids. Here the CDR3 DNA reads TGTGCCAGCAGCCTAGGACAGGGGGCTGGGTACGAGCAGTACTTC. This gives the protein CASSLGQGAGYEQYF. Combining the CDR3 with reference TRBV5-6 and TRBJ2-7 gives the whole variable domain DAGVTQSPTHLIKTRGQQVTLRCSPKSGHDTVSWYQQALGQGPQFIFQYYEEEERQRGNFPDRFSGHQFPNYSSELNVNALLLGDSALYLCASSLGQGAGYEQYFGPGTRLTVT.

The gene calls are TRBV4-3 and TRBJ2-1, with 7 bases aligning to TRBD2. This CDR3 is built from 16 residues. With 1 base clipped from V and 7 bases from J, the junction kept 10 bases outside the gene matches. The germline V gene encodes CDR1 LGHNA and CDR2 YSLEER. CDR3 sequence reads: CASSQGGIAGRNEQFF. The CDR3 DNA reads TGCGCCAGCAGCCAAGGTGGGATAGCGGGTCGGAATGAGCAGTTCTTC.

The rearrangement uses TRBV29-1 and TRBJ2-1; 15 bases are shared with TRBD2. Germline loops: CDR1 SQVTM, CDR2 ANQGSEA. V trimming: 5 bases; J trimming: 7 bases; junction bases outside the gene matches: 6. The CDR3 consists of 15 residues. The CDR3 here is CSVYGTSGRMNEQFF. CDR3 DNA: TGCAGCGTTTATGGGACTAGCGGGAGGATGAATGAGCAGTTCTTC.

The chain links TRBV7-9 to TRBJ2-2, with a weak D call TRBD1 (6 bases). The CDR3 is 15 residues long. The germline V gene has CDR1 SEHNR and CDR2 FQNEAQ (reference sequence). The V end was cut by 0 bases, the J end by 7 bases, with 12 bases between. CDR3 in DNA: TGTGCCAGCAGCTTAGCAACAGGGTCCCTCGGGGAGCTGTTTTTT. This sequence encodes CASSLATGSLGELFF.

The chain recombines TRBV6-4 with TRBJ2-2; D perhaps matches TRBD2 (5 bases). The germline V gene has CDR1 MRHNA and CDR2 SNTAGT. V dropped 6 bases and J dropped 0 bases, with 8 bases sitting between them. The CDR3 totals 14 residues. This CDR3 reads CASRRVPNTGELFF. DNA of the CDR3: TGTGCCAGCAGGCGGGTTCCGAACACCGGGGAGCTGTTTTTT.

The V and J genes are TRBV4-2 and TRBJ2-3; 8 nucleotides line up with TRBD1. The trim removed 1 base at V and 2 bases at J, leaving 5 bases unmatched. From germline, CDR1 is LGHNA and CDR2 YNFKEQ. The CDR3 sequence is 16 residues long. CDR3: CASSQGTQGATDTQYF. The CDR3 DNA sequence: TGTGCCAGCAGCCAAGGAACGCAGGGGGCCACAGATACGCAGTATTTT.

This chain uses TRBV5-1 with TRBJ1-2; 9 bases align to TRBD1. Germline lookup yields CDR1 SGHRS and CDR2 YFSETQ. J lost 4 bases, V lost 0 bases, and 4 bases had no gene match. The CDR3 is 15 residues long. The CDR3 here is CASSLDTGGSYGYTF. CDR3 nucleotide sequence: TGCGCCAGCAGCTTGGATACAGGGGGCAGCTATGGCTACACCTTC.

The chain couples TRBV10-1 to TRBJ2-1; D is perhaps TRBD1 (5 bases). CDR1 is WNHNN, CDR2 SYGVQD, per germline (reference sequence). V dropped 3 bases and J dropped 7 bases, with 13 bases sitting between them. This CDR3 has 14 residues. CDR3 sequence: CASSDETAFNEQFF. The CDR3 DNA sequence: TGCGCCAGCAGTGATGAGACAGCGTTTAATGAGCAGTTCTTC.

The V and J genes are TRBV6-5 and TRBJ1-1; D is unresolved. This CDR3 contains 14 residues. The germline V and J ends were trimmed by 5 bases and 3 bases, with 13 bases remaining between them. From germline, CDR1 is MNHEY and CDR2 SVGAGI. DNA of the CDR3: TGTGCCAGCAGTGTCGCTGGGAGATACACTGAAGCTTTCTTT. Translating it yields CASSVAGRYTEAFF.

This chain links TRBV19 with TRBJ2-5; TRBD2 aligns across 10 bases. V shed 2 bases, J shed 4 bases, and the junction held 7 bases outside the gene matches. CDR3 length: 16 amino acids. CDR1 and CDR2 (germline): LNHDA, SQIVND (reference sequence). The CDR3 DNA reads as TGTGCCAGTAGTATACGTCTAGCGGGAGCAACAGAGACCCAGTACTTC. Protein: CASSIRLAGATETQYF.

This clone is a singleton in its sample. The V gene is TRBV5-6, the J gene TRBJ1-1, with TRBD1 matching 8 bases. After removal of 0 bases from V and 5 bases from J, the junction contained 3 bases not matched to a gene. The CDR3 contains 14 residues. Germline V gene data show CDR1 as SGHDT and CDR2 as YYEEEE. CDR3 DNA: TGTGCCAGCAGCTTGGGTCAGGGGGCAACTGAAGCTTTCTTT. Protein sequence: CASSLGQGATEAFF.

The chain joins TRBV30 to TRBJ2-7; 7 bases agree with TRBD1. This CDR3 has 13 residues. Trimming cost V 2 bases and J 3 bases; bases outside gene matches: 4. CDR1 is GTSNPN, CDR2 SVGIG, per germline (reference sequence). CDR3 region: CAWSSGTDYEQYF. CDR3 in DNA: TGTGCCTGGAGTTCCGGGACAGACTACGAGCAGTACTTC.

The chain links TRBV5-6 to TRBJ2-7; D may be TRBD1 (6 bases). Per germline, CDR1 SGHDT and CDR2 YYEEEE. This CDR3 is 15 amino acids long. Trimming removed 1 base from V and 1 base from J, with 12 bases in between. CDR3 protein: CASSLTGTLSYEQYF. DNA for the CDR3: TGTGCCAGCAGCTTGACAGGGACATTATCCTACGAGCAGTACTTC.

This clone was counted once. The chain is built from TRBV5-4 and TRBJ1-2, with TRBD1 as a possible D gene (5 bases). The CDR3 totals 15 residues. V lost 4 bases, J lost 3 bases, and 16 bases lay in between. Germline lookup yields CDR1 SGHNT and CDR2 YYREEE (reference sequence). CDR3 DNA sequence: TGTGCCAGCAGCGGGGGGGGACCTACTTACTATGGCTACACCTTC. Amino acid sequence: CASSGGGPTYYGYTF.